The 26 T cell receptor beta chains below were found in one sample sequenced in a study of T cells in Graves' hyperthyroidism and ophthalmopathy. What was amplified from RNA transcripts were TCR beta CDR3 regions. With the HTBI primer set, the TCR CDR3 went through a first round of RT-PCR. TCRdb re-derived calls from the multiplex PCR reads in MiXCR, one entry per CDR3 protein. The repertoire holds 300,000 or so distinct CDR3 sequences, with around 20% as singletons. The sample consisted of blood. The receptors stem from a woman aged 45-65 years with Graves' hyperthyroidism.

This clonotype was counted at least ten times. This sequence joins TRBV12-3 or TRBV12-4 and TRBJ2-2; D is unresolved. Trimming removed 3 bases from V and 0 bases from J, with 8 bases in between. The CDR3 is 15 residues long. The CDR3: CASSFVAPNTGELFF. The CDR3 DNA follows: TGTGCCAGCAGTTTCGTAGCCCCGAACACCGGGGAGCTGTTTTTT.

In this sample, this clonotype turned up many times. The chain is built from TRBV6-1 and TRBJ2-7; D is possibly TRBD2 (5 bases). The germline V and J ends were trimmed by 6 bases and 7 bases, with 16 bases remaining between them. Germline V CDR1 and CDR2: MNHNS, SASEGT. CDR3 size: 13 residues. This CDR3 reads CASSLKPGDEQYF. The CDR3 region has the DNA TGTGCCAGCAGCCTGAAGCCCGGGGATGAGCAGTACTTC.

As for this clonotype: Since a much larger clone is just one base distant, this may be a read error. This chain uses TRBV6-2 or TRBV6-3 with TRBJ2-1; 9 nucleotides match TRBD2. CDR1 MNHEY and CDR2 SVGEGT come from the germline V gene. Unmatched junction bases numbered 5, after V lost 2 bases and J lost 6 bases. The CDR3 runs 15 residues. This chain's CDR3 is CASSYGTSPFNEQFF. CDR3 bases: TGTGCCAGCAGTTACGGGACTAGCCCGTTCAATGAGCAGTTCTTC.

The chain couples TRBV5-6 to TRBJ2-3; 12 positions match TRBD2. Germline values: CDR1 SGHDT, CDR2 YYEEEE. Trimming cost V 2 bases and J 8 bases; bases outside gene matches: 6. There are 15 residues in the CDR3. Written as DNA, the CDR3 is TGTGCCAGCAGCTTTGGGACTAGCGGGTTCGGTACGCAGTATTTT. It is translated as CASSFGTSGFGTQYF.

This clonotype was counted at least ten times. This chain joins TRBV6-2 or TRBV6-3 and TRBJ1-2, with TRBD1 identical over 7 bases. From germline, CDR1 is MNHEY and CDR2 SVGEGT. Germline trimming cut 0 bases from V and 7 bases from J; bases unmatched to any gene: 11. The CDR3 loop spans 16 amino acids. CDR3 protein: CASSYSGTAFISGYTF. The DNA for the CDR3 is TGTGCCAGCAGTTACTCCGGGACAGCGTTCATCTCTGGCTACACCTTC.

This clonotype was picked up a small number of times. The V call is TRBV11-2, the J call TRBJ2-5; TRBD2 aligns across 13 bases. V shed 4 bases and J 4 bases; nucleotides not matched to a gene: 15. Germline CDR1 is SGHAT and CDR2 is FQNNGV. This CDR3 contains 19 residues. CDR3 in amino acids: CASSSIKSTSGGPGETQYF. DNA of the CDR3: TGTGCCAGCAGCTCAATCAAATCGACTAGCGGGGGGCCAGGAGAGACCCAGTACTTC.

This clonotype was seen repeatedly, ten times or more. This chain links TRBV5-4 with TRBJ1-2; D uncertain. V lost 3 bases and J lost 3, with 9 bases in between. The CDR3 extends over 13 amino acids. Germline CDR1 and CDR2: SGHNT and YYREEE (reference sequence). CDR3 sequence reads: CASSSGRDYGYTF. CDR3 nucleotide sequence: TGTGCCAGCAGCTCGGGCCGAGACTATGGCTACACCTTC.

This clonotype occurred many times. The chain has TRBV6-2 or TRBV6-3 and TRBJ1-2, with a possible D match to TRBD1 (5 bases). Trimming removed 2 bases at V and 8 bases at J, with 21 bases between. This CDR3 contains 16 residues. CDR1 is MNHEY, CDR2 SVGEGT, per germline. The DNA of the CDR3 is TGTGCCAGCAGTTACCTCCAGGGTAGGCCATTTAAAGGCTACACCTTC. This translates into CASSYLQGRPFKGYTF.

This clonotype was found many times. The chain couples TRBV28 to TRBJ2-3, with 7 nucleotides matching TRBD2. With V trimmed by 7 bases and J by 4 bases, 11 bases remained unmatched. Germline V gene data show CDR1 as MDHEN and CDR2 as SYDVKM. The CDR3 totals 15 residues. Here the CDR3 reads CASNSGQSIADTQYF. The CDR3 DNA sequence: TGTGCCAGCAATAGCGGGCAGAGCATCGCAGATACGCAGTATTTT.

This clonotype was observed once. The J gene is TRBJ2-3, the V gene TRBV6-1, with 11 bases lining up with TRBD1. J gave up 3 bases and V 2 bases, and 7 bases lay outside the gene matches. The germline V gene encodes CDR1 MNHNS and CDR2 SASEGT. The CDR3 consists of 17 residues. The CDR3 region has the DNA TGTGCCAGCAGTGAATCCCGGGACAGGGGGGGGACAGATACGCAGTATTTT. This sequence encodes CASSESRDRGGTDTQYF.

In DNA form, the CDR3 reads TGTGCCAGCAGTTCCGGACAGCTAGAGGCTTTCTTT. It codes for CASSSGQLEAFF. The V gene is TRBV28, the J gene TRBJ1-1; TRBD1 is a possible D gene (6 bases). V lost 4 bases and J lost 11, with 14 bases in between. CDR1 MDHEN and CDR2 SYDVKM come from the germline V gene. The CDR3 is 12 amino acids. The whole variable domain, filled in from reference TRBV28 and TRBJ1-1, reads DVKVTQSSRYLVKRTGEKVFLECVQDMDHENMFWYRQDPGLGLRLIYFSYDVKMKEKGDIPEGYSVSREKKERFSLILESASTNQTSMYLCASSSGQLEAFFGQGTRLTVV.

This clonotype was counted many times. This chain uses TRBV18 with TRBJ2-5; TRBD2 might be the D (7 bases). The V gene lost 3 bases and the J gene lost 4 bases, with 15 bases spanning the gap. Germline loops: CDR1 KGHSH, CDR2 LQKENI. The CDR3 runs to 15 residues. The CDR3 spells CASSPSTGGRETQYF. The CDR3 DNA follows: TGTGCCAGCTCACCCTCGACGGGGGGCCGAGAGACCCAGTACTTC.

This clonotype has a count of ten or more. The chain recombines TRBV18 with TRBJ2-7; 13 positions agree with TRBD2. With V trimmed by 5 bases and J by 2 bases, 6 bases remained unmatched. The CDR3 sequence is 16 residues long. The germline V gene has CDR1 KGHSH and CDR2 LQKENI. CDR3 protein: CASSSRTSGRTYEQYF. The DNA for the CDR3 is TGTGCCAGCTCATCTAGGACTAGCGGGAGAACCTACGAGCAGTACTTC.

CDR3 nucleotide sequence: TGTGCCAGTAGCAAATCTGGCGGGAGCTCCTACAATGAGCAGTTCTTC. Encoded protein: CASSKSGGSSYNEQFF. This chain connects TRBV19 to TRBJ2-1, with 7 bases identical to TRBD2. Germline CDR1 and CDR2: LNHDA and SQIVND (reference sequence). The J segment lost 0 bases and the V segment lost 6 bases, leaving 8 bases of the junction unmatched. The CDR3 is 16 amino acids.

This clonotype has just a few counts. V usage is TRBV12-3 or TRBV12-4 and J usage is TRBJ1-1; D might be TRBD1 (5 bases). There are 12 residues in the CDR3. V gave up 5 bases and J gave up 8 bases, with 12 bases separating them. The CDR3 coding sequence is TGTGCCAGCAGTCAGGGTTTCTCCGAAGCTTTCTTT. It encodes CASSQGFSEAFF.

At least ten counts were recorded for this clonotype. The V and J genes are TRBV7-9 and TRBJ2-2; 12 bases fit TRBD2. The CDR3 sequence is 17 residues long. Germline V gene lookup returns CDR1 SEHNR and CDR2 FQNEAQ (reference sequence). The trim removed 2 bases at V and 6 bases at J, leaving 7 bases unmatched. The CDR3 reads CASSLRGLAGWAGELFF. CDR3 in DNA: TGTGCCAGCAGCTTACGCGGACTAGCGGGATGGGCCGGGGAGCTGTTTTTT. The variable domain in full, with the rest retrieved from reference TRBV7-9 and TRBJ2-2, is DTGVSQNPRHKITKRGQNVTFRCDPISEHNRLYWYRQTLGQGPEFLTYFQNEAQLEKSRLLSDRFSAERPKGSFSTLEIQRTEQGDSAMYLCASSLRGLAGWAGELFFGEGSRLTVL.

Ten or more counts support this clonotype. The J gene is TRBJ2-3, the V gene TRBV11-2; D is possibly TRBD1 (5 bases). From germline, CDR1 is SGHAT and CDR2 FQNNGV. V lost 6 bases, J lost 0 bases, and 13 bases lay in between. This CDR3 spans 15 amino acids. CDR3 amino acids: CASRDWGSSTDTQYF. The CDR3 coding sequence is TGTGCCAGCAGAGATTGGGGCTCGAGCACAGATACGCAGTATTTT. The full variable domain, with the rest looked up from reference TRBV11-2 and TRBJ2-3, is EAGVAQSPRYKIIEKRQSVAFWCNPISGHATLYWYQQILGQGPKLLIQFQNNGVVDDSQLPKDRFSAERLKGVDSTLKIQPAKLEDSAVYLCASRDWGSSTDTQYFGPGTRLTVL.

In this sample, this clonotype turned up a few times. The genes are TRBV2 and TRBJ1-6; D not resolved. The CDR3 length is 14 residues. CDR1 and CDR2 (germline): SNHLY, FYNNEI. V gave up 3 bases and J gave up 6 bases, with 9 bases separating them. The DNA for the CDR3 is TGTGCCAGCAGTGATTCCGGACTTAATTCACCCCTCCACTTT. It yields the protein CASSDSGLNSPLHF.

This clonotype was picked up many times. The chain is built from TRBV7-2 and TRBJ2-3; tentatively, D is TRBD1 (5 bases). Trimming stripped 6 bases from V and 2 bases from J, with 9 bases between. CDR3 length: 13 residues. Looked up from germline, CDR1 is SGHTA and CDR2 is FQGNSA. The CDR3 loop reads CASSHRNTDTQYF. For the CDR3, the DNA is TGTGCCAGCAGTCACAGGAACACAGATACGCAGTATTTT.

This clonotype was counted many times. The chain couples TRBV7-8 to TRBJ2-3, with 10 nucleotides matching TRBD2. V shed 1 base, J shed 5 bases, and the junction held 6 bases outside the gene matches. In germline, CDR1 is SGHVS, CDR2 FQNEAQ. The CDR3 covers 16 residues. DNA for the CDR3: TGTGCCAGCAGCTTAGTTAGCGGGGGGCACGTAGATACGCAGTATTTT. Its translation: CASSLVSGGHVDTQYF.

This clonotype was detected ten times or more. V usage is TRBV6-1 and J usage is TRBJ2-7, with D possibly matching TRBD1 (6 bases). V was pared by 3 bases and J by 2 bases, with 8 bases between. Germline V CDR1 and CDR2: MNHNS, SASEGT. The CDR3 runs to 13 residues. The chain's CDR3 is CASSETGAYEQYF. The CDR3 DNA reads TGTGCCAGCAGTGAGACAGGCGCCTACGAGCAGTACTTC.

This clonotype has a handful of counts. The V call is TRBV15, the J call TRBJ1-4, with D uncertain. V dropped 4 bases and J dropped 0 bases, with 6 bases sitting between them. The CDR3 totals 14 residues. CDR1 and CDR2 from the germline V gene are LNHNV and YYDKDF (reference sequence). This CDR3 is CATSKQPTNEKLFF. The CDR3 nucleotides are TGTGCCACCAGCAAACAGCCAACTAATGAAAAACTGTTTTTT.

This clonotype was observed many times. The V gene is TRBV6-5, the J gene TRBJ2-2; D is undetermined. V was trimmed by 3 bases and J by 4 bases, leaving 12 bases between them. Germline V gene sequence: CDR1 MNHEY, CDR2 SVGAGI. The length of the CDR3 is 15 residues. This CDR3 reads CASSYKPRGTGELFF. The CDR3 nucleotides are TGTGCCAGCAGTTATAAGCCGCGAGGCACCGGGGAGCTGTTTTTT.

Turning to this clonotype: Since a much larger clone is just one base distant, this may be a read error. This sequence joins TRBV28 and TRBJ2-6; the D gene is possibly TRBD1 (6 bases). CDR1 is MDHEN and CDR2 is SYDVKM in the germline V gene. The CDR3 covers 15 residues. The V end was cut by 8 bases, the J end by 4 bases, with 15 bases between. The CDR3 sequence is CASGNQGLGANVLTF. The CDR3 nucleotides read TGTGCCAGCGGCAACCAGGGGCTCGGGGCCAACGTCCTGACTTTC.

This clonotype was detected only a few times. J is TRBJ2-1 and V is TRBV13; a weak D match, TRBD2 (5 bases). The CDR3 runs 15 residues. The germline CDR1 and CDR2 sequences are PRHDT and FYEKMQ (reference sequence). V lost 4 bases to trimming and J lost 3 bases, with 13 bases between them. Written as DNA, the CDR3 is TGTGCCAGCAGCTCCTTACTAGTAGGCTACAATGAGCAGTTCTTC. It specifies CASSSLLVGYNEQFF.

This clonotype was detected only a few times. The V call is TRBV6-2 or TRBV6-3, the J call TRBJ1-5; D gene unclear. From germline, CDR1 is MNHEY and CDR2 SVGEGT. The V end was cut by 7 bases, the J end by 0 bases, with 7 bases between. There are 13 residues in the CDR3. The CDR3 reads CASTLYSNQPQHF. The DNA of the CDR3 is TGTGCCAGCACTCTATATAGCAATCAGCCCCAGCATTTT.